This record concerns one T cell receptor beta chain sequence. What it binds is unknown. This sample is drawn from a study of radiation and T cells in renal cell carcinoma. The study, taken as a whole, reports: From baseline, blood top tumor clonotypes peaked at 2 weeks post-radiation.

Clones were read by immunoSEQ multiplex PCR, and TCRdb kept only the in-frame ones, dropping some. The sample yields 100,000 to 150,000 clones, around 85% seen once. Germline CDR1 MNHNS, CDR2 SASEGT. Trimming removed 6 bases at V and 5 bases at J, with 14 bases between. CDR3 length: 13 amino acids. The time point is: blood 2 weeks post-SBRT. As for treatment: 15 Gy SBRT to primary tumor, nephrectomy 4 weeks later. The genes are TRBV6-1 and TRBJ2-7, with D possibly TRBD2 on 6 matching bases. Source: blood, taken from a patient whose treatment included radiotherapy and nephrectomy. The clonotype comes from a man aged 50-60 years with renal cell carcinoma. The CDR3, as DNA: TGTGCCAGCAGGCCCCAGGGACTCGACGAGCAGTACTTC. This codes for CASRPQGLDEQYF.